Shown below are 10 T cell receptor beta chains from a single sample sequenced in a study of T cell repertoires in cytomegalovirus infection. No antigen is known for these receptors. TCRdb fed the reads into MiXCR, producing one record per CDR3 protein. The sample has hundreds of thousands of distinct CDR3 sequences, roughly 36% seen once; the top ten hold roughly 18%. Specimen: cultured PBMCs, collected from culture after CMV antigen stimulation. The source of these receptors is a human donor in good health (CMV status not recorded). Some clones in this sample may be carry-over from other donors' samples.

This sequence joins TRBV6-5 and TRBJ1-2; 7 bases are a match to TRBD1. The CDR3 is 15 residues long. The germline V gene encodes CDR1 MNHEY and CDR2 SVGAGI. V lost 0 bases and J lost 4; bases outside the gene matches: 5. CDR3 DNA: TGTGCCAGCAGTTACTCCGACAGGGTTGCCTATGGCTACACCTTC. Its translation: CASSYSDRVAYGYTF.

The CDR3, as DNA: TGTGCTACACGGGCAGGGGAAGGGTACGAGCAGTACTTC. Translated, it gives CATRAGEGYEQYF. V is TRBV12-5 and J is TRBJ2-7, with D perhaps TRBD1 (6 bases). The CDR3 length is 13 residues. Germline V gives CDR1 LGHNT, CDR2 FRNRAP. Deletions cut 10 bases from V and 4 bases from J, with 17 bases between. The full variable domain, rest sourced from reference TRBV12-5 and TRBJ2-7, is DARVTQTPRHKVTEMGQEVTMRCQPILGHNTVFWYRQTMMQGLELLAYFRNRAPLDDSGMPKDRFSAEMPDATLATLKIQPSEPRDSAVYFCATRAGEGYEQYFGPGTRLTVT.

The V and J genes are TRBV7-9 and TRBJ2-1; 11 bases agree with TRBD2. This CDR3 is 14 amino acids long. Trimming at V came to 5 bases and at J to 5 bases, leaving 2 bases not matched to a gene. CDR1 SEHNR and CDR2 FQNEAQ come from the germline V gene (reference sequence). CDR3 DNA: TGTGCCAGCAGCGGGGGACTAGCGGACAATGAGCAGTTCTTC. Translation gives CASSGGLADNEQFF.

This sequence joins TRBV18 and TRBJ2-3, with D tentatively TRBD1 or TRBD2 (5 bases each). This CDR3 has 13 residues. With 2 bases removed from V and 5 bases from J, the gap between germline ends came to 8 bases. Germline V gives CDR1 KGHSH, CDR2 LQKENI. CDR3 amino acids: CASSPGAGDTQYF. Written as DNA, the CDR3 is TGTGCCAGCTCACCAGGGGCGGGAGATACGCAGTATTTT.

This clonotype has a handful of counts. The rearrangement links TRBV6-1 to TRBJ1-2, with D possibly TRBD1 on 5 matching bases. CDR1 and CDR2 (germline): MNHNS, SASEGT. The V end was cut by 0 bases, the J end by 7 bases, with 12 bases between. The CDR3 spans 14 residues. The CDR3 sequence is CASSEARGGSGYTF. The CDR3 DNA follows: TGTGCCAGCAGTGAAGCGCGGGGCGGTAGTGGCTACACCTTC.

The V gene is TRBV19, the J gene TRBJ2-5; 9 bases match TRBD2. The CDR3 totals 14 residues. The J segment lost 5 bases and the V segment lost 4 bases, leaving 5 bases of the junction unmatched. CDR1 and CDR2 (germline): LNHDA, SQIVND (reference sequence). The CDR3 spells CASSTGLARETQYF. CDR3 nucleotide sequence: TGTGCCAGTAGTACTGGACTAGCGAGGGAGACCCAGTACTTC.

This sequence joins TRBV15 and TRBJ2-7; D remains unclear. Trimming pared 1 base from V and 2 bases from J, leaving 6 bases between. This CDR3 comprises 13 residues. Germline V lookup: CDR1 LNHNV, CDR2 YYDKDF (reference sequence). The CDR3 nucleotides are TGTGCCACCAGCAGAGTACTGGCCTACGAGCAGTACTTC. Translating it yields CATSRVLAYEQYF.

The V gene is TRBV28, the J gene TRBJ2-1; TRBD2 aligns across 10 bases. The CDR3 is 20 amino acids. Germline CDR1 is MDHEN and CDR2 is SYDVKM. The J segment lost 1 base and the V segment lost 1 base, leaving 13 bases of the junction unmatched. The CDR3 loop reads CASSLSASGGQYLSYNEQFF. The CDR3 bases are TGTGCCAGCAGTTTATCGGCTAGCGGGGGTCAATACTTATCCTACAATGAGCAGTTCTTC.

J is TRBJ2-1 and V is TRBV6-2 or TRBV6-3; 7 nucleotides agree with TRBD2. The J segment lost 0 bases and the V segment lost 7 bases, leaving 21 bases of the junction unmatched. The CDR3 has 20 residues. In germline, CDR1 is MNHEY, CDR2 SVGEGT. The CDR3 region has the DNA TGTGCCAGCAAAACAATGAGATTTACTAGCGAAAAGAGCTCCTACAATGAGCAGTTCTTC. Translated: CASKTMRFTSEKSSYNEQFF.

V and J are TRBV6-6 and TRBJ2-3, with no clear D. CDR3 length: 12 amino acids. The germline V and J ends were trimmed by 8 bases and 2 bases, with 8 bases remaining between them. The germline gives CDR1 MNHNY, CDR2 SVGAGI (reference sequence). The chain's CDR3 is CASHEATDTQYF. DNA of the CDR3: TGTGCCAGCCACGAGGCCACAGATACGCAGTATTTT.